Each of the 5 T cell receptor beta chains below was sequenced from the same sample in a study of OX40 agonist ivuxolimab in advanced cancers. Profiled with immunoSEQ multiplex PCR; TCRdb holds only in-frame clones, not every one. This sample has tens of thousands of clones, with roughly 93% found just once. Sequencing used CD4+ or CD8+ T cells sorted from blood, obtained in a trial of the OX40 agonist ivuxolimab. Receptor source: an adult with an advanced solid tumor such as melanoma, head and neck, liver or kidney cancer.

The chain couples TRBV27 to TRBJ2-7, with a tentative D call TRBD2 (7 bases). V lost 0 bases and J 3 bases, leaving 12 bases between the germline ends. Germline CDR1 is MNHEY and CDR2 is SMNVEV (reference sequence). CDR3 length: 15 amino acids. Here the CDR3 DNA reads TGTGCCAGCAGTTTATCGAGAGGGGGGGGCTACGAGCAGTACTTC. This translates into CASSLSRGGGYEQYF.

This sequence joins TRBV28 and TRBJ1-5, with a possible D match to TRBD1 (5 bases). With 6 bases removed from V and 0 bases from J, the gap between germline ends came to 15 bases. There are 16 residues in the CDR3. Per germline, CDR1 MDHEN and CDR2 SYDVKM. As DNA, the CDR3 is TGTGCCAGCAGCGAACCGGGGGGATATAGCAATCAGCCCCAGCATTTT. It specifies CASSEPGGYSNQPQHF.

This chain joins TRBV9 and TRBJ2-7; 8 bases align to TRBD2. This CDR3 spans 13 amino acids. The germline V gene has CDR1 SGDLS and CDR2 YYNGEE. V shed 3 bases and J 4 bases; nucleotides not matched to a gene: 3. CDR3 in DNA: TGTGCCAGCAGCGCGGGAGGGCCATACGAGCAGTACTTC. Translated, it gives CASSAGGPYEQYF.

The V gene is TRBV7-2, the J gene TRBJ2-7; TRBD1 might be the D (5 bases). The germline gives CDR1 SGHTA, CDR2 FQGNSA. Trimming shortened V by 1 base and J by 1 base, and 8 bases separated the two germline ends. The CDR3 has 14 amino acids. This CDR3 reads CASSLEDISYEQYF. The CDR3 DNA reads TGTGCCAGCAGCTTAGAGGACATATCCTACGAGCAGTACTTC. The whole variable domain, remainder taken from reference TRBV7-2 and TRBJ2-7, is GAGVSQSPSNKVTEKGKDVELRCDPISGHTALYWYRQSLGQGLEFLIYFQGNSAPDKSGLPSDRFSAERTGGSVSTLTIQRTQQEDSAVYLCASSLEDISYEQYFGPGTRLTVT.

The DNA of the CDR3 is TGTGCCAGTAGTATTATGGTCAGTTTTCACAGCGGACCCTACAATGAGCAGTTCTTC. Amino acid sequence: CASSIMVSFHSGPYNEQFF. This chain uses TRBV19 with TRBJ2-1; D perhaps matches TRBD2 (5 bases). Germline CDR1 and CDR2: LNHDA and SQIVND (reference sequence). The CDR3 spans 19 residues. Trimming took off 3 bases at V and 2 bases at J, with 23 bases between the two ends.